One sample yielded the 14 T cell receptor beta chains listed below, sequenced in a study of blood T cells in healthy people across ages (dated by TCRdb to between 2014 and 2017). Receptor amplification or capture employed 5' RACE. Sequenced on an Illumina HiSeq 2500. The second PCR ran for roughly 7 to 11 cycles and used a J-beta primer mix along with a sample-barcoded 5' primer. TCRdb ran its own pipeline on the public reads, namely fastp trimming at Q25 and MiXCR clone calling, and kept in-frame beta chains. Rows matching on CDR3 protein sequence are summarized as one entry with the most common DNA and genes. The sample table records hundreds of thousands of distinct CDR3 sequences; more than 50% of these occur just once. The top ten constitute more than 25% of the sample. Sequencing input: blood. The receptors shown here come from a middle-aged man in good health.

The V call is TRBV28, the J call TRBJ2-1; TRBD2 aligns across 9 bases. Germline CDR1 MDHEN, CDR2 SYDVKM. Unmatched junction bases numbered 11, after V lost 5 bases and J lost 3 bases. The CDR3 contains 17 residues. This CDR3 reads CASSPDGREGLYNEQFF. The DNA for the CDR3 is TGTGCCAGCAGTCCGGACGGGCGGGAGGGCCTCTACAATGAGCAGTTCTTC.

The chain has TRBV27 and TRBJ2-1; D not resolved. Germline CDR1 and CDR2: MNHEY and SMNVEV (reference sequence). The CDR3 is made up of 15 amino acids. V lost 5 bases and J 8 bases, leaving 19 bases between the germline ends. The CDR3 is CASSVSPSGRYEQFF. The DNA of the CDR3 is TGTGCCAGCAGTGTAAGTCCCTCTGGGCGCTATGAGCAGTTCTTC.

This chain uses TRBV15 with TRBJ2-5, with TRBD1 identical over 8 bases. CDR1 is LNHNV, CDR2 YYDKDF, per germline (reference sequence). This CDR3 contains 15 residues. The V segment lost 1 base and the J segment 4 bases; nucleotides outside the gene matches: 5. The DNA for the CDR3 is TGTGCCACCAGCAGAGGCAGGGGGCGCGGAGAGACCCAGTACTTC. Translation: CATSRGRGRGETQYF.

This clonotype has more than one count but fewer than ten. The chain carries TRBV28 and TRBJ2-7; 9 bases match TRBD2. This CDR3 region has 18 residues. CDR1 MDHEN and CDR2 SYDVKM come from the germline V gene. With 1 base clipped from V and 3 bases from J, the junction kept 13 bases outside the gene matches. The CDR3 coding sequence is TGTGCCAGCAGTTTATTAATGAGACTAGCGGAACTAAGCTACGAGCAGTACTTC. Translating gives CASSLLMRLAELSYEQYF.

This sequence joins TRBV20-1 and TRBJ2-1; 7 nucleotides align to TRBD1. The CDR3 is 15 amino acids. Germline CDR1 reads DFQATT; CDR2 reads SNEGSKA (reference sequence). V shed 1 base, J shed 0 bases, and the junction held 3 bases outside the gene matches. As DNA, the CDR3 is TGCAGTGCTAGAGCACAGGGGAGCTCCTACAATGAGCAGTTCTTC. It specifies CSARAQGSSYNEQFF.

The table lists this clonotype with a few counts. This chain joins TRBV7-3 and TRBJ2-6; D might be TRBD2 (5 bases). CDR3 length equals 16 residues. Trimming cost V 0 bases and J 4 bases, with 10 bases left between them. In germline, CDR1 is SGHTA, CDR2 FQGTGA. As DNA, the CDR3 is TGTGCCAGCAGCTTAACTAGCGCTTCGGGGGCCAACGTCCTGACTTTC. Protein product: CASSLTSASGANVLTF.

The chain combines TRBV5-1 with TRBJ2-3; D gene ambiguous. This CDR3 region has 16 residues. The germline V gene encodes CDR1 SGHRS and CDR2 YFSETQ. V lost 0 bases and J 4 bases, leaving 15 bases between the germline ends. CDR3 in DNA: TGCGCCAGCAGCTTGGTCACGGGTCGCGGAGCAGATACGCAGTATTTT. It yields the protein CASSLVTGRGADTQYF.

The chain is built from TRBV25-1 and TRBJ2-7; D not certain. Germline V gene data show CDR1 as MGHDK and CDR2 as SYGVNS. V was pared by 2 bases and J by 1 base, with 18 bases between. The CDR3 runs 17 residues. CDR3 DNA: TGTGCCAGCAGTGAACTAGGTATAGGCACCGAGTCCTACGAGCAGTACTTC. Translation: CASSELGIGTESYEQYF.

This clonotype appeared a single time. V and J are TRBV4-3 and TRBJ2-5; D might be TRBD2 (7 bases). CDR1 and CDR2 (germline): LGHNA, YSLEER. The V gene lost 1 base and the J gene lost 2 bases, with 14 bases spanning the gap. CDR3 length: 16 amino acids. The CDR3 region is CASSQGEGGPQETQYF. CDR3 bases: TGCGCCAGCAGCCAAGGGGAGGGGGGGCCACAAGAGACCCAGTACTTC.

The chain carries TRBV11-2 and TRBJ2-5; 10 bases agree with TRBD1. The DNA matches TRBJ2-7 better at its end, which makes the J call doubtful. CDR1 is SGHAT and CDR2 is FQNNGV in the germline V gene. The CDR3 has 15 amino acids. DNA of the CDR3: TGTGCCAGCAGCGCCAGGACAGGGGGTTACAACGAGCAGTACTTC. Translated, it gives CASSARTGGYNEQYF.

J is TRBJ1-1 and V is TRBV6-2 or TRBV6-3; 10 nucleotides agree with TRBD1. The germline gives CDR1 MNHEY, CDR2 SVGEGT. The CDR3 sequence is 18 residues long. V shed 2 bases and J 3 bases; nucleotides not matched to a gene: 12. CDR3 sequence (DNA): TGTGCCAGCAGTTACACCCTCGGACAGGGGGGGCTGGACACTGAAGCTTTCTTT. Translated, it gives CASSYTLGQGGLDTEAFF.

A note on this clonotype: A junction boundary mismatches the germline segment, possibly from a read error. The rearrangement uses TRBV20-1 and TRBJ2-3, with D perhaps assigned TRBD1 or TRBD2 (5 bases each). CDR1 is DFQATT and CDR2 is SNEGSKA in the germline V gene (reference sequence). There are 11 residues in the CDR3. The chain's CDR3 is CSTRDQGTQYF. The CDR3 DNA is TGCAGTACTAGAGATCAGGGTACGCAGTATTTT.

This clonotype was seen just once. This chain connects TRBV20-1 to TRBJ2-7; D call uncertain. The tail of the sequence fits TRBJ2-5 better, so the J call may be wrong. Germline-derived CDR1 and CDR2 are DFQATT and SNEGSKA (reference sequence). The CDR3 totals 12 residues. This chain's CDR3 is CSATDSSMTQYF. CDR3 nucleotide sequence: TGCAGTGCTACAGACTCCAGCATGACCCAGTACTTC.

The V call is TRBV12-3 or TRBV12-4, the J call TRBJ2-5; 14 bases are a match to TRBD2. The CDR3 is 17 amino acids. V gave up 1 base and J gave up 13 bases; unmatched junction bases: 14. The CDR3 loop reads CASSLGLPGLAGVGGYF. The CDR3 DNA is TGTGCCAGCAGTTTAGGTCTACCGGGACTAGCGGGAGTCGGAGGGTACTTC.